One sample yielded the 29 T cell receptor beta chains listed below, sequenced in a study of blood T cell repertoires in COVID-19. Profiling relied on immunoSEQ multiplex PCR, and the TCRdb table lists in-frame clones only, not all of them. The data show roughly 430,000 clones, with 88% seen just once and more than 2% held by the top ten. The sample consisted of PBMCs or T cells enriched from blood (not recorded which). The receptor source for this set is a woman between 35 and 50 years old with acute COVID-19.

This rearrangement joins TRBV19 to TRBJ2-2; 8 bases are shared with TRBD1. CDR1 is LNHDA, CDR2 SQIVND, per germline (reference sequence). The CDR3 runs to 17 residues. Trimming removed 5 bases from V and 0 bases from J; junction bases left unmatched: 8. The CDR3 spells CASSPRDRRPNTGELFF. Here the CDR3 DNA reads TGTGCCAGTAGTCCGCGGGACAGGCGTCCGAACACCGGGGAGCTGTTTTTT. Combining the CDR3 with reference TRBV19 and TRBJ2-2 gives the whole variable domain DGGITQSPKYLFRKEGQNVTLSCEQNLNHDAMYWYRQDPGQGLRLIYYSQIVNDFQKGDIAEGYSVSREKKESFPLTVTSAQKNPTAFYLCASSPRDRRPNTGELFFGEGSRLTVL.

This rearrangement joins TRBV6-1 to TRBJ1-6; TRBD1 aligns across 9 bases. The length of the CDR3 is 19 residues. Germline V lookup: CDR1 MNHNS, CDR2 SASEGT. V shed 3 bases and J 0 bases; nucleotides not matched to a gene: 9. CDR3 DNA sequence: TGTGCCAGCAGTGACTGGGGACAGGGCCTGAACTCCTATAATTCACCCCTCCACTTT. It translates to CASSDWGQGLNSYNSPLHF.

The chain combines TRBV12-2 with TRBJ1-4. TRBV12-2 is assigned pseudogene status. The CDR3 is 15 residues long. The CDR3 reads CASRFPGGGYEKLFF. The CDR3 DNA sequence: TGTGCAAGTCGCTTCCCCGGGGGGGGTTATGAAAAACTGTTTTTT.

The chain carries TRBV23-1 and TRBJ2-1, with D possibly matching TRBD2 (6 bases). TRBV23-1 is sorted into the ORF group, with uncertain function. V was trimmed by 4 bases and J by 15 bases, leaving 19 bases between them. The CDR3 is 13 amino acids. In DNA, the CDR3 is TGCGCCAGCAGTCTGGGGGGTGGGGTAGCAAGGTTCTTC. Protein: CASSLGGGVARFF.

The chain is built from TRBV7-9 and TRBJ2-1; 14 bases line up with TRBD2. The CDR3 sequence is 16 residues long. From germline, CDR1 is SEHNR and CDR2 FQNEAQ (reference sequence). The trim removed 8 bases at V and 9 bases at J, leaving 12 bases unmatched. The CDR3 DNA reads as TGTGCCAGCGGGCGGACTAGCGGGGGGTCGACCCTTGAGCAGTTCTTC. This gives the protein CASGRTSGGSTLEQFF. The whole variable domain, remainder taken from reference TRBV7-9 and TRBJ2-1, is DTGVSQNPRHKITKRGQNVTFRCDPISEHNRLYWYRQTLGQGPEFLTYFQNEAQLEKSRLLSDRFSAERPKGSFSTLEIQRTEQGDSAMYLCASGRTSGGSTLEQFFGPGTRLTVL.

The chain links TRBV5-4 to TRBJ2-5; D is ambiguous. The CDR3 is made up of 14 amino acids. Germline V lookup: CDR1 SGHNT, CDR2 YYREEE (reference sequence). V lost 0 bases, J lost 5 bases, and 11 bases lay in between. The CDR3 loop is CASSLADRRETQYF. CDR3 DNA sequence: TGTGCCAGCAGCTTGGCCGACCGGCGGGAGACCCAGTACTTC.

The chain carries TRBV19 and TRBJ2-3; 12 positions agree with TRBD2. Germline assignment: CDR1 LNHDA and CDR2 SQIVND (reference sequence). Trimming took 3 bases from V and 3 from J; bases not matched to a gene: 4. This CDR3 contains 16 residues. The CDR3, as DNA: TGTGCCAGTAGTATGTCTAGCGGGGGGGCGACAGATACGCAGTATTTT. Translated: CASSMSSGGATDTQYF.

V gene TRBV3-1 (or the pseudogene TRBV3-2) combines with J gene TRBJ1-4, with D possibly TRBD1 on 5 matching bases. CDR3 length: 15 residues. Trimming shortened V by 4 bases and J by 3 bases, and 12 bases separated the two germline ends. In germline, CDR1 is LGHDT, CDR2 YNNKEL (reference sequence). The chain's CDR3 is CASSLRGGSNEKLFF. CDR3 bases: TGTGCCAGCAGCCTTCGCGGGGGGTCTAATGAAAAACTGTTTTTT.

This clone turned up a few times. The genes are TRBV2 and TRBJ1-4; TRBD1 agrees at 7 bases. V lost 6 bases and J lost 7; bases outside the gene matches: 8. The germline V gene has CDR1 SNHLY and CDR2 FYNNEI. This CDR3 region has 14 residues. The CDR3 DNA is TGTGCCAGCAGGGCTGACAGGGTCGGTGAAAAACTGTTTTTT. Translating gives CASRADRVGEKLFF.

The V and J genes are TRBV19 and TRBJ1-3, with D possibly TRBD1 on 5 matching bases. Germline V lookup: CDR1 LNHDA, CDR2 SQIVND (reference sequence). Trimming took off 4 bases at V and 2 bases at J, with 12 bases between the two ends. This CDR3 spans 15 amino acids. CDR3 in amino acids: CASSTAGQPGNTIYF. In DNA form, the CDR3 reads TGTGCCAGTAGTACGGCAGGGCAGCCTGGAAACACCATATATTTT.

The CDR3 reads CASSPKTGRDYGYTF. CDR3 in DNA: TGTGCCAGCAGCCCTAAGACAGGAAGGGACTATGGCTACACCTTC. The chain recombines TRBV11-2 with TRBJ1-2; D perhaps matches TRBD1 (6 bases). Germline loops: CDR1 SGHAT, CDR2 FQNNGV. V lost 5 bases and J 3 bases, leaving 16 bases between the germline ends. The CDR3 runs 15 residues.

The CDR3 DNA reads as TGTGCCAGCAGCCGTCAGCGGGGGGACTCCTACGAGCAGTACTTC. It is translated as CASSRQRGDSYEQYF. The J gene is TRBJ2-7, the V gene TRBV3-1 (or the pseudogene TRBV3-2); 9 bases fit TRBD2. J was trimmed by 0 bases and V by 4 bases; bases with no gene match: 4. The CDR3 spans 15 residues. The germline CDR1 and CDR2 sequences are LGHDT and YNNKEL (reference sequence).

The rearrangement uses TRBV9 and TRBJ2-2, with 9 bases matching TRBD2. Germline V gene data show CDR1 as SGDLS and CDR2 as YYNGEE. The CDR3 extends over 16 amino acids. V lost 2 bases to trimming and J lost 6 bases; unmatched junction nucleotides: 8. CDR3 in amino acids: CASSVGWSGGSGELFF. Here the CDR3 DNA reads TGTGCCAGCAGCGTCGGTTGGAGCGGGGGGTCCGGGGAGCTGTTTTTT.

V and J are TRBV6-5 and TRBJ1-2, with D perhaps TRBD1 (6 bases). V gave up 4 bases and J gave up 8 bases, with 11 bases separating them. The germline gives CDR1 MNHEY, CDR2 SVGAGI. The CDR3 has 12 amino acids. CDR3 coding DNA: TGTGCCAGCAGTTCCAGGGGCTGGGGCTACACCTTC. It yields the protein CASSSRGWGYTF.

The J gene is TRBJ1-4, the V gene TRBV7-9; D might be TRBD1 (5 bases). CDR3 length equals 12 residues. The germline CDR1 and CDR2 sequences are SEHNR and FQNEAQ (reference sequence). Trimming shortened V by 1 base and J by 14 bases, and 11 bases separated the two germline ends. The CDR3 here is CASSLGQGGLFF. CDR3 sequence (DNA): TGTGCCAGCAGCTTAGGTCAGGGAGGGCTGTTTTTT.

The V and J genes are TRBV4-1 and TRBJ2-7; D is possibly TRBD1 (6 bases). Per the germline V gene, CDR1 is MGHRA and CDR2 is YSYEKL. The CDR3 contains 16 residues. Trimming stripped 1 base from V and 3 bases from J, with 16 bases between. Here the CDR3 reads CASSQGQAGLFYEQYF. CDR3 in DNA: TGCGCCAGCAGCCAAGGACAGGCCGGCCTTTTCTACGAGCAGTACTTC.

The chain couples TRBV18 to TRBJ2-2; 10 bases map to TRBD1. V shed 2 bases, J shed 6 bases, and the junction held 9 bases outside the gene matches. The germline V gene has CDR1 KGHSH and CDR2 LQKENI. CDR3 length equals 17 residues. CDR3 sequence reads: CASSPELLGTGAGELFF. The DNA for the CDR3 is TGTGCCAGCTCACCAGAACTGCTCGGGACAGGGGCCGGGGAGCTGTTTTTT.

The CDR3 DNA reads as TGTGCCAGCAGCGTAGTCAGGGGTCAGCCCCAGCATTTT. Protein product: CASSVVRGQPQHF. The rearrangement links TRBV7-2 to TRBJ1-5, with D tentatively TRBD1 (6 bases). This CDR3 region has 13 residues. The V end was cut by 5 bases, the J end by 6 bases, with 11 bases between. CDR1 is SGHTA and CDR2 is FQGNSA in the germline V gene. The whole variable domain, remainder taken from reference TRBV7-2 and TRBJ1-5, is GAGVSQSPSNKVTEKGKDVELRCDPISGHTALYWYRQSLGQGLEFLIYFQGNSAPDKSGLPSDRFSAERTGGSVSTLTIQRTQQEDSAVYLCASSVVRGQPQHFGDGTRLSIL.

The chain employs TRBV5-6 and TRBJ1-4; D remains unclear. Germline V CDR1 and CDR2: SGHDT, YYEEEE. V lost 0 bases and J 0 bases, leaving 6 bases between the germline ends. The CDR3 consists of 15 residues. In DNA form, the CDR3 reads TGTGCCAGCAGCTTGGTGGCAGCAACTAATGAAAAACTGTTTTTT. Translated: CASSLVAATNEKLFF.

J is TRBJ1-2 and V is TRBV28, with 9 positions matching TRBD1. V lost 4 bases to trimming and J lost 4 bases; unmatched junction nucleotides: 10. The CDR3 runs to 16 residues. Germline lookup yields CDR1 MDHEN and CDR2 SYDVKM. This CDR3 is CASSSPDRGVGYGYTF. CDR3 nucleotides: TGTGCCAGCAGTTCTCCGGACAGGGGAGTCGGCTATGGCTACACCTTC.

The rearrangement joins TRBV19 to TRBJ1-6, with 7 nucleotides matching TRBD1. CDR3 length: 15 amino acids. Trimming removed 6 bases from V and 8 bases from J; junction bases left unmatched: 10. Germline V CDR1 and CDR2: LNHDA, SQIVND (reference sequence). CDR3 sequence reads: CASSLYRGRDSPLHF. The CDR3 DNA follows: TGTGCCAGTAGCCTCTACAGGGGAAGGGATTCACCCCTCCACTTT.

V gene TRBV24-1 combines with J gene TRBJ2-2; D remains ambiguous. The CDR3 contains 13 residues. Looked up from germline, CDR1 is KGHDR and CDR2 is SFDVKD. Trimming left V 0 bases short and J 6 bases short, with 4 bases between. The CDR3 region is CATSDLFAGELFF. The CDR3 bases are TGTGCCACCAGTGATTTGTTCGCCGGGGAGCTGTTTTTT.

The CDR3 reads CASSFSGGADTQYF. CDR3 coding DNA: TGTGCCAGCAGCTTTAGCGGGGGGGCGGATACGCAGTATTTT. This rearrangement joins TRBV3-1 (or the pseudogene TRBV3-2) to TRBJ2-3; 11 bases fit TRBD2. V shed 5 bases, J shed 6 bases, and the junction held 4 bases outside the gene matches. Germline V gene sequence: CDR1 LGHDT, CDR2 YNNKEL (reference sequence). The CDR3 loop spans 14 amino acids.

V and J are TRBV7-9 and TRBJ2-7; TRBD1 agrees at 8 bases. Germline CDR1 reads SEHNR; CDR2 reads FQNEAQ (reference sequence). The CDR3 totals 15 residues. Trimming removed 1 base from V and 4 bases from J; junction bases left unmatched: 6. The CDR3 spells CASSLGGQEGYEQYF. The DNA of the CDR3 is TGTGCCAGCAGCTTAGGGGGACAGGAAGGGTACGAGCAGTACTTC.

The chain links TRBV24-1 to TRBJ2-1; possible D gene TRBD1, 6 bases. Germline CDR1 reads KGHDR; CDR2 reads SFDVKD. The CDR3 totals 15 residues. Trimming stripped 9 bases from V and 0 bases from J, with 14 bases between. The CDR3 reads CATYRDKTSYNEQFF. CDR3 nucleotides: TGTGCCACCTACAGGGACAAAACCTCCTACAATGAGCAGTTCTTC.

The chain links TRBV5-1 to TRBJ2-5; 7 positions match TRBD2. CDR1 is SGHRS, CDR2 YFSETQ, per germline. Trimming removed 4 bases from V and 6 bases from J; junction bases left unmatched: 3. The CDR3 loop spans 12 amino acids. CDR3: CASSPGGKTQYF. The CDR3, as DNA: TGCGCCAGCAGCCCCGGGGGGAAGACCCAGTACTTC.

The genes are TRBV7-9 and TRBJ2-3, with D perhaps TRBD2 (6 bases). CDR1 and CDR2 from the germline V gene are SEHNR and FQNEAQ (reference sequence). Deletions cut 1 base from V and 4 bases from J, with 15 bases between. The CDR3 is 16 amino acids. CDR3 amino acids: CASSLVGGALADTQYF. The CDR3 region has the DNA TGTGCCAGCAGCTTAGTAGGCGGGGCCCTGGCAGATACGCAGTATTTT. Drawing the rest from reference TRBV7-9 and TRBJ2-3, the complete variable domain is DTGVSQNPRHKITKRGQNVTFRCDPISEHNRLYWYRQTLGQGPEFLTYFQNEAQLEKSRLLSDRFSAERPKGSFSTLEIQRTEQGDSAMYLCASSLVGGALADTQYFGPGTRLTVL.

The rearrangement joins TRBV6-5 to TRBJ2-7; TRBD1 is a possible D gene (6 bases). Germline V gives CDR1 MNHEY, CDR2 SVGAGI. The CDR3 extends over 14 amino acids. Trimming stripped 5 bases from V and 5 bases from J, with 16 bases between. CDR3 nucleotides: TGTGCCAGCAGTCTCCAGGGGAAGAGCAACGAGCAGTACTTC. Protein product: CASSLQGKSNEQYF.

This clone has just one count. This chain connects TRBV2 to TRBJ1-1, with D maybe TRBD1 (5 bases). Germline V gene data show CDR1 as SNHLY and CDR2 as FYNNEI. V was shortened by 6 bases and J by 6 bases, with 14 bases between the two germline ends. CDR3 length equals 13 residues. As DNA, the CDR3 is TGTGCCAGCAGCTCCCTAGGGGTCGCTGAAGCTTTCTTT. Amino acid sequence: CASSSLGVAEAFF.